This T cell receptor beta chain emerged from a study of tumor-infiltrating lymphocytes in glioblastoma multiforme. TCR beta libraries were built from RNA through three nested multiplex PCR rounds using modified ARM-PCR. TCRdb itself ran the multiplex PCR reads through MiXCR, one entry per CDR3 protein. The sample yields some 8,000 distinct CDR3 sequences, under 85% seen once. CDR1 is DFQATT, CDR2 SNEGSKA, per germline (reference sequence). The CDR3 spans 13 residues. With 6 bases removed from V and 5 bases from J, the gap between germline ends came to 17 bases. This clonotype was seen a few times. Its antigen remains unidentified. The study's findings and limits: Functional subtype sorting of these T cells was not performed.

The chain joins TRBV20-1 to TRBJ2-7; TRBD1 is a possible D gene (6 bases). This TCR came from a male donor with glioblastoma. The specimen sequenced was brain tumor tissue. CDR3 nucleotide sequence: TGCAGTGCCCGAGGGGGAGATTTGAACGAGCAGTACTTC. Amino acid sequence: CSARGGDLNEQYF.